This TCR beta chain was found in a study of Tregs in tolerant kidney transplant recipients. This clone showed up just a few times. Its antigen is currently unknown. Only in-frame clones appear in the TCRdb table, and some are missing; sequencing was by immunoSEQ multiplex PCR. The table records more than 60,000 clones, approximately 88% of them present only once. This CDR3 contains 11 residues. Trimming cost V 7 bases and J 5 bases, with 9 bases left between them. CDR1 and CDR2 (germline): MDHEN, SYDVKM. Points from the study as a whole: Nucleotide sequences could not be compared across some patients' samples due to primer changes.

The input for sequencing was CD4+ T cells from blood, taken before the transplant. The receptor was derived from a human donor who received a combined kidney and bone marrow transplant. V is TRBV28 and J is TRBJ2-7; D gene uncertain. The CDR3 region is CASIVNDEQYF. The CDR3 DNA reads TGTGCCAGCATAGTCAACGACGAGCAGTACTTC.